Presented here are 8 T cell receptor beta chains from one specimen sequenced in a study of early T cells in non-severe SARS-CoV-2 infection. TCRdb independently ran MiXCR on the 5' RACE reads; one entry per CDR3 protein. The table lists roughly 52,000 distinct CDR3 sequences, over 7% of them singletons, with about 9.2% in the top ten. Sequences were obtained from whole blood. The receptors derive from an adult who was a healthcare worker with PCR-confirmed SARS-CoV-2 infection or an uninfected control (not recorded which).

The chain has TRBV13 and TRBJ2-3, with D possibly TRBD2 on 6 matching bases. Germline-derived CDR1 and CDR2 are PRHDT and FYEKMQ (reference sequence). This CDR3 has 15 amino acids. The V end was cut by 5 bases, the J end by 4 bases, with 16 bases between. The CDR3 DNA reads as TGTGCCAGCAGCCAGACTAGTTTGGGCGCAGATACGCAGTATTTT. Its protein is CASSQTSLGADTQYF. The complete variable domain, with remaining parts taken from reference TRBV13 and TRBJ2-3, reads AAGVIQSPRHLIKEKRETATLKCYPIPRHDTVYWYQQGPGQDPQFLISFYEKMQSDKGSIPDRFSAQQFSDYHSELNMSSLELGDSALYFCASSQTSLGADTQYFGPGTRLTVL.

This clonotype was detected ten times or more. The chain combines TRBV7-9 with TRBJ2-2, with D perhaps matching TRBD2 (6 bases). Looked up from germline, CDR1 is SEHNR and CDR2 is FQNEAQ (reference sequence). The CDR3 has 15 residues. Trimming removed 0 bases from V and 6 bases from J, with 11 bases in between. This CDR3 is CASSLAGLMAGELFF. CDR3 bases: TGTGCCAGCAGCTTAGCGGGACTTATGGCCGGGGAGCTGTTTTTT.

This chain joins TRBV10-3 and TRBJ2-1; D is ambiguous. There are 16 residues in the CDR3. Germline V gene lookup returns CDR1 ENHRY and CDR2 SYGVKD. With 5 bases removed from V and 10 bases from J, the gap between germline ends came to 24 bases. CDR3 DNA: TGTGCCATCAGTAACCCAGACGGTACGAGTTTTGTGGAGCAGTTCTTC. Translating it yields CAISNPDGTSFVEQFF.

This clonotype has ten or more counts. This chain links TRBV11-2 with TRBJ2-3; 8 nucleotides align to TRBD1. This CDR3 comprises 16 residues. Trimming took 1 base from V and 5 from J; bases not matched to a gene: 8. Germline CDR1 and CDR2: SGHAT and FQNNGV. CDR3 in amino acids: CASSLANTGGGDTQYF. The CDR3 DNA reads TGTGCCAGCAGCTTAGCCAATACAGGGGGAGGAGATACGCAGTATTTT.

In this sample, this clonotype turned up a few times. The CDR3 DNA reads as TGTGCCAGCAGCTTGACAGTTGAGCAGTTCTTC. It codes for CASSLTVEQFF. The V call is TRBV11-2, the J call TRBJ2-1; TRBD1 is a possible D gene (5 bases). The CDR3 is made up of 11 amino acids. CDR1 and CDR2 from the germline V gene are SGHAT and FQNNGV. With 3 bases removed from V and 9 bases from J, the gap between germline ends came to 6 bases.

The rearrangement links TRBV12-3 or TRBV12-4 to TRBJ1-1, with no clear D. V lost 8 bases to trimming and J lost 5 bases, with 15 bases between them. This CDR3 contains 13 residues. CDR3 DNA: TGTGCCAGCCGAAGGGAGGGTTGGACTGAAGCTTTCTTT. Its protein is CASRREGWTEAFF.

This clonotype was counted many times. The chain recombines TRBV10-3 with TRBJ2-3, with no clear D. V was shortened by 3 bases and J by 5 bases, with 12 bases between the two germline ends. The germline CDR1 and CDR2 sequences are ENHRY and SYGVKD. The CDR3 is made up of 14 amino acids. The CDR3 DNA follows: TGTGCCATCAGTGAAAACCCCTCCGGAGATACGCAGTATTTT. Protein sequence: CAISENPSGDTQYF.

This clonotype was counted a few times. CDR3 protein: CASSPTGSLAGANVLTF. DNA for the CDR3: TGTGCCAGCAGCCCGACAGGGAGCCTTGCCGGGGCCAACGTCCTGACTTTC. The chain has TRBV11-2 and TRBJ2-6, with 7 bases identical to TRBD1. The CDR3 extends over 17 amino acids. The V gene's germline CDR1 is SGHAT and CDR2 FQNNGV. V dropped 5 bases and J dropped 4; count of bases not matched to a gene: 11.